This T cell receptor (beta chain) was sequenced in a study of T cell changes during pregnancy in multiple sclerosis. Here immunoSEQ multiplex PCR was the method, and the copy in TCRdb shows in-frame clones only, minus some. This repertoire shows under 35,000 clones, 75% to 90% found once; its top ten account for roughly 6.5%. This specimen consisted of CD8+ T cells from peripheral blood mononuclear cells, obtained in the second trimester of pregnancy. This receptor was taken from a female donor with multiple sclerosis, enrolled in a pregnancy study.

The CDR3 sequence: CASSLRLGNHNEQFF. The CDR3 DNA reads as TGTGCCAGCAGCTTGCGGCTAGGTAATCACAATGAGCAGTTCTTC. The chain employs TRBV7-2 and TRBJ2-1; D ambiguous. V was cut by 3 bases and J by 5 bases, with 14 bases left in between. Per germline, CDR1 SGHTA and CDR2 FQGNSA. The CDR3 runs 15 residues.